Each of the 30 T cell receptor beta chains below was sequenced from the same sample in a study of identical twins. In TCRdb, the 5' RACE reads were re-called with MiXCR into one record per CDR3 protein. The sample has some 760,000 distinct CDR3 sequences, about 18% seen once; the top ten hold around 13%. The data were also submitted as part of a second study, on T cells expressing NK-cell markers.

Sequenced sample: PBMCs. The receptors originated from a woman in her late teens or twenties in good health.

This clonotype occurred a few times. The chain employs TRBV9 and TRBJ2-5; 10 bases fit TRBD2. V shed 0 bases, J shed 5 bases, and the junction held 10 bases outside the gene matches. CDR3 length equals 17 residues. Germline V gives CDR1 SGDLS, CDR2 YYNGEE. For the CDR3, the DNA is TGTGCCAGCAGCGTAGGGCTAGCGGGAGCAGTTGGGGAGACCCAGTACTTC. Amino acids: CASSVGLAGAVGETQYF.

The chain couples TRBV20-1 to TRBJ2-1, with D unclear. The germline CDR1 and CDR2 sequences are DFQATT and SNEGSKA (reference sequence). Trimming left V 2 bases short and J 8 bases short, with 10 bases between. The CDR3 is 12 residues long. CDR3 nucleotide sequence: TGCAGTGCTAGACAGCTTATGGATGAGCAGTTCTTC. It codes for CSARQLMDEQFF.

The V and J genes are TRBV20-1 and TRBJ2-7, with 11 positions matching TRBD2. The length of the CDR3 is 16 residues. Trimming at V came to 3 bases and at J to 3 bases, leaving 10 bases not matched to a gene. Germline loops: CDR1 DFQATT, CDR2 SNEGSKA (reference sequence). The CDR3 DNA reads as TGCAGTGCTAGGCTGGCTAGCGGGAGGACTGGCTACGAGCAGTACTTC. Residues: CSARLASGRTGYEQYF.

The chain couples TRBV5-5 to TRBJ1-2, with 7 bases that match TRBD1. The CDR3 spans 14 residues. CDR1 SGHKS and CDR2 YYEKEE come from the germline V gene (reference sequence). With 2 bases clipped from V and 3 bases from J, the junction kept 4 bases outside the gene matches. CDR3: CASSFSGTDYGYTF. The CDR3 DNA sequence: TGTGCCAGCAGCTTTAGCGGGACAGACTATGGCTACACCTTC.

The rearrangement joins TRBV18 to TRBJ2-2, with a tentative D call TRBD1 (5 bases). Germline-derived CDR1 and CDR2 are KGHSH and LQKENI. V was cut by 1 base and J by 5 bases, with 14 bases left in between. The CDR3 contains 16 residues. The CDR3 protein is CASSPQGMTGTGELFF. The CDR3 DNA reads as TGTGCCAGCTCACCACAGGGGATGACCGGAACCGGGGAGCTGTTTTTT.

The genes are TRBV6-1 and TRBJ2-4; possible D gene TRBD1, 6 bases. This CDR3 spans 17 amino acids. Trimming took 4 bases from V and 0 from J, leaving 16 bases between them. Germline-derived CDR1 and CDR2 are MNHNS and SASEGT. CDR3 bases: TGTGCCAGCAGTGCCTCCGGGACAAACCGAGCCAAAAACATTCAGTACTTC. This translates into CASSASGTNRAKNIQYF.

The chain links TRBV6-1 to TRBJ1-2; 7 nucleotides agree with TRBD1. Germline values: CDR1 MNHNS, CDR2 SASEGT. The V gene end was trimmed by 6 bases and the J gene end by 2 bases; junction bases not matched to a gene: 12. The CDR3 totals 16 residues. The CDR3 coding sequence is TGTGCCAGCAGCTCGACGCACCGGGACAGAAACTATGGCTACACCTTC. Translation gives CASSSTHRDRNYGYTF.

The CDR3 loop is CASSPVGSLDGELFF. The CDR3 DNA follows: TGCGCCAGCAGCCCGGTCGGATCCTTAGACGGGGAGCTGTTTTTT. The chain employs TRBV4-3 and TRBJ2-2, with D unclear. The V gene's germline CDR1 is LGHNA and CDR2 YSLEER. The CDR3 runs 15 residues. Trimming stripped 4 bases from V and 7 bases from J, with 16 bases between.

The chain joins TRBV12-3 or TRBV12-4 to TRBJ2-5; 8 bases line up with TRBD2. The V gene end was trimmed by 10 bases and the J gene end by 5 bases; junction bases not matched to a gene: 6. CDR3 length: 12 amino acids. CDR3 protein: CATRGGLETQYF. CDR3 nucleotides: TGTGCCACCCGCGGGGGGCTGGAGACCCAGTACTTC.

The table lists this clonotype with a few counts. This chain uses TRBV7-9 with TRBJ1-4; no reliable D call. This CDR3 region has 14 residues. Trimming left V 2 bases short and J 5 bases short, with 9 bases between. Germline CDR1 reads SEHNR; CDR2 reads FQNEAQ (reference sequence). CDR3 protein: CASSLWEPNEKLFF. The CDR3 region has the DNA TGTGCCAGCAGCTTATGGGAACCCAATGAAAAACTGTTTTTT.

The gene calls are TRBV20-1 and TRBJ2-7, with 9 bases that match TRBD1. Germline V gene lookup returns CDR1 DFQATT and CDR2 SNEGSKA (reference sequence). V was clipped by 6 bases and J by 5 bases; unmatched bases: 11. The length of the CDR3 is 14 residues. The CDR3 nucleotides are TGCAGTGCAGTAAGGGGACAGGGCATCAACGAGCAGTACTTC. It codes for CSAVRGQGINEQYF.

This chain joins TRBV5-1 and TRBJ1-6; D not certain. Trimming left V 0 bases short and J 6 bases short, with 13 bases between. Germline lookup yields CDR1 SGHRS and CDR2 YFSETQ. The CDR3 covers 16 residues. For the CDR3, the DNA is TGCGCCAGCAGCTTGGATGGCGGGCCATCTAATTCACCCCTCCACTTT. Protein sequence: CASSLDGGPSNSPLHF.

J is TRBJ2-7 and V is TRBV15; 10 nucleotides agree with TRBD1. This CDR3 has 13 amino acids. CDR1 and CDR2 (germline): LNHNV, YYDKDF (reference sequence). V was clipped by 8 bases and J by 6 bases; unmatched bases: 7. CDR3 loop: CATGRQGASEQYF. CDR3 DNA sequence: TGTGCCACCGGAAGACAGGGGGCTTCCGAGCAGTACTTC.

This clonotype was detected only a few times. The CDR3 region is CSASTDRSNQPQHF. DNA of the CDR3: TGCAGTGCTAGCACAGACCGTAGCAATCAGCCCCAGCATTTT. The chain joins TRBV20-1 to TRBJ1-5; D remains ambiguous. V was pared by 3 bases and J by 0 bases, with 9 bases between. The CDR3 has 14 amino acids. Germline CDR1 DFQATT, CDR2 SNEGSKA (reference sequence).

The chain uses TRBV4-3 and TRBJ2-5, with a possible D match to TRBD1 (6 bases). The V gene's germline CDR1 is LGHNA and CDR2 YSLEER. This CDR3 contains 18 residues. Trimming left V 4 bases short and J 5 bases short, with 26 bases between. The CDR3 loop reads CASSRYLQRGSERETQYF. CDR3 bases: TGCGCCAGCAGCCGCTACTTACAGAGGGGGTCGGAAAGGGAGACCCAGTACTTC.

By sample fraction, this clonotype is medium-sized. The chain links TRBV5-6 to TRBJ2-5; D not resolved. Germline-derived CDR1 and CDR2 are SGHDT and YYEEEE. Trimming took off 0 bases at V and 3 bases at J, with 6 bases between the two ends. The CDR3 covers 13 residues. The CDR3 DNA reads TGTGCCAGCAGCTTGGTGCTAGAAGAGACCCAGTACTTC. Residues: CASSLVLEETQYF. Full variable domain (rest looked up from reference TRBV5-6 and TRBJ2-5): DAGVTQSPTHLIKTRGQQVTLRCSPKSGHDTVSWYQQALGQGPQFIFQYYEEEERQRGNFPDRFSGHQFPNYSSELNVNALLLGDSALYLCASSLVLEETQYFGPGTRLLVL.

This chain joins TRBV5-1 and TRBJ1-2, with D perhaps matching TRBD1 (6 bases). Germline V lookup: CDR1 SGHRS, CDR2 YFSETQ. Trimming took off 4 bases at V and 7 bases at J, with 17 bases between the two ends. The CDR3 contains 14 residues. The CDR3 DNA follows: TGCGCCAGCAGCGACACAGGGTACGAGCGTGGCTACACCTTC. Translation gives CASSDTGYERGYTF.

The chain uses TRBV11-2 and TRBJ1-4; TRBD1 matches at 8 bases. The V gene's germline CDR1 is SGHAT and CDR2 FQNNGV. The CDR3 has 15 amino acids. Germline trimming cut 1 base from V and 5 bases from J; bases unmatched to any gene: 3. CDR3 residues: CASSLVPGGNEKLFF. In DNA, the CDR3 is TGTGCCAGCAGCTTAGTCCCAGGGGGCAATGAAAAACTGTTTTTT. Looking up the rest from reference TRBV11-2 and TRBJ1-4 gives the full variable domain: EAGVAQSPRYKIIEKRQSVAFWCNPISGHATLYWYQQILGQGPKLLIQFQNNGVVDDSQLPKDRFSAERLKGVDSTLKIQPAKLEDSAVYLCASSLVPGGNEKLFFGSGTQLSVL.

This chain joins TRBV5-1 and TRBJ2-5; TRBD1 or TRBD2 may be the D gene (5 bases each). The CDR3 sequence is 13 residues long. V lost 7 bases, J lost 2 bases, and 12 bases lay in between. The germline V gene encodes CDR1 SGHRS and CDR2 YFSETQ. The CDR3 here is CASGEQGQETQYF. The CDR3 bases are TGCGCCAGCGGGGAGCAGGGACAAGAGACCCAGTACTTC.

There are a few counts of this clonotype. The rearrangement links TRBV29-1 to TRBJ1-2; D ambiguous. Trimming left V 1 base short and J 6 bases short, with 18 bases between. The CDR3 loop spans 15 amino acids. CDR1 SQVTM and CDR2 ANQGSEA come from the germline V gene. In DNA form, the CDR3 reads TGCAGCGTTGAAGGGACCCCGGGCCCCGGCGATGGCTACACCTTC. This encodes CSVEGTPGPGDGYTF.

This clonotype was detected a few times. The chain uses TRBV7-2 and TRBJ2-7; D unresolved. The germline V gene has CDR1 SGHTA and CDR2 FQGNSA. This CDR3 is 13 amino acids long. Trimming took off 5 bases at V and 5 bases at J, with 13 bases between the two ends. The CDR3 protein is CASSPRTLHEQYF. DNA for the CDR3: TGTGCCAGCAGCCCGAGGACGTTACACGAGCAGTACTTC. The complete variable domain, with remaining parts taken from reference TRBV7-2 and TRBJ2-7, reads GAGVSQSPSNKVTEKGKDVELRCDPISGHTALYWYRQSLGQGLEFLIYFQGNSAPDKSGLPSDRFSAERTGGSVSTLTIQRTQQEDSAVYLCASSPRTLHEQYFGPGTRLTVT.

This chain links TRBV5-1 with TRBJ2-3; D is possibly TRBD1 (8 bases). The V end lost 3 bases, the J end lost 2 bases, and 31 bases lay between the germline ends. CDR1 is SGHRS, CDR2 YFSETQ, per germline. The CDR3 has 21 amino acids. In DNA form, the CDR3 reads TGCGCCAGCAGCTCCCAAGGGCGGACAGGGATGGTAAGCGGGGCCACAGATACGCAGTATTTT. This encodes CASSSQGRTGMVSGATDTQYF.

In this sample, this clonotype turned up a few times. The V gene is TRBV14, the J gene TRBJ2-2; D is ambiguous. V was clipped by 1 base and J by 2 bases, with 8 bases between them. In germline, CDR1 is SGHDN, CDR2 FVKESK. CDR3 length: 15 amino acids. CDR3 nucleotides: TGTGCCAGCAGCCAAGTTCGAGATAACACCGGGGAGCTGTTTTTT. It codes for CASSQVRDNTGELFF.

This clonotype was detected a few times. The chain uses TRBV29-1 and TRBJ1-2, with 9 bases that match TRBD1. V was clipped by 7 bases and J by 4 bases; unmatched bases: 16. The CDR3 covers 16 residues. Germline CDR1 and CDR2: SQVTM and ANQGSEA. CDR3 residues: CSASPGTGRTLYGYTF. CDR3 nucleotides: TGCAGCGCCTCTCCCGGGACAGGGAGGACGCTCTATGGCTACACCTTC.

This clonotype was observed a handful of times. V and J are TRBV7-2 and TRBJ2-7, with D maybe TRBD1 (5 bases). V lost 4 bases to trimming and J lost 2 bases, with 15 bases between them. From germline, CDR1 is SGHTA and CDR2 FQGNSA. The CDR3 consists of 15 residues. The CDR3 protein is CASSSFRKGTYEQYF. In DNA, the CDR3 is TGTGCCAGCAGCTCCTTTCGGAAGGGGACCTACGAGCAGTACTTC. Full variable domain (rest looked up from reference TRBV7-2 and TRBJ2-7): GAGVSQSPSNKVTEKGKDVELRCDPISGHTALYWYRQSLGQGLEFLIYFQGNSAPDKSGLPSDRFSAERTGGSVSTLTIQRTQQEDSAVYLCASSSFRKGTYEQYFGPGTRLTVT.

This clonotype was recorded a few times. The genes are TRBV29-1 and TRBJ2-6; the D gene is possibly TRBD1 (6 bases). Germline CDR1 and CDR2: SQVTM and ANQGSEA. V gave up 4 bases and J gave up 1 base, with 8 bases separating them. The CDR3 loop spans 14 amino acids. The CDR3 spells CSVGTGSGANVLTF. CDR3 nucleotides: TGCAGCGTTGGTACAGGGTCTGGGGCCAACGTCCTGACTTTC.

At least ten counts were recorded for this clonotype. The chain joins TRBV6-1 to TRBJ2-1, with D tentatively TRBD2 (7 bases). The germline V and J ends were trimmed by 7 bases and 9 bases, with 16 bases remaining between them. This CDR3 comprises 13 residues. Germline CDR1 is MNHNS and CDR2 is SASEGT. CDR3 sequence: CASTRRGGSEQFF. In nucleotides, the CDR3 is TGTGCCAGCACCCGAAGGGGGGGGTCTGAGCAGTTCTTC.

The chain has TRBV4-2 and TRBJ1-1; a possible D gene is TRBD1 (5 bases). The length of the CDR3 is 14 residues. V lost 3 bases and J 3 bases, leaving 11 bases between the germline ends. CDR1 is LGHNA, CDR2 YNFKEQ, per germline. The CDR3 loop reads CASSHPEGHTEAFF. The DNA of the CDR3 is TGTGCCAGCAGCCACCCAGAGGGGCACACTGAAGCTTTCTTT.

The V call is TRBV9, the J call TRBJ2-2; D is ambiguous. V lost 3 bases to trimming and J lost 6 bases, with 9 bases between them. This CDR3 contains 13 residues. CDR1 and CDR2 (germline): SGDLS, YYNGEE. The CDR3 DNA is TGTGCCAGCAGCGCAATTAGGGCCGGGGAGCTGTTTTTT. It translates to CASSAIRAGELFF.

This clonotype occurred a few times. This sequence joins TRBV5-6 and TRBJ1-1; D unclear. Germline V gene data show CDR1 as SGHDT and CDR2 as YYEEEE. V shed 2 bases and J shed 8 bases, with 10 bases lying between them. This CDR3 region has 12 residues. The CDR3: CASSFFQDEAFF. In DNA, the CDR3 is TGTGCCAGCAGCTTTTTCCAGGACGAAGCTTTCTTT.